This T cell receptor (beta chain) comes out of a study of cytomegalovirus exposure and HLA in healthy donors. This PCR relied on a set of 60 Vbeta primers and 13 Jbeta primers. Profiling relied on immunoSEQ multiplex PCR, and the TCRdb table lists in-frame clones only, not all of them. The table lists about 100,000 clones, approximately 81% of them singletons, with around 14% in the top ten. Study-level results: Overall, roughly 170 TCR beta chains were annotated as cytomegalovirus-associated. Highly shared sequence variants in one cluster were likely a sequencing artifact. In a later analysis, HLA-associated beta chains showed higher expansion and lower generation probabilities than comparable chains.

To note about this clone: Its antigen is unknown.

V was pared by 6 bases and J by 2 bases, with 11 bases between. From germline, CDR1 is MDHEN and CDR2 SYDVKM. CDR3 size: 14 residues. Sequenced material: PBMCs. This clonotype originated in a male donor in good health and CMV-seropositive. This chain joins TRBV28 and TRBJ1-5, with a tentative D call TRBD1 (5 bases). Written as DNA, the CDR3 is TGTGCCAGCAGGTCGGACATTCGCAATCAGCCCCAGCATTTT. It yields the protein CASRSDIRNQPQHF.